These T cell receptor beta chains were read from a single sample in a study of T-cell memory formation after mild COVID-19. Via MiXCR, TCRdb re-called the 5' RACE reads, giving one row per CDR3 protein. The table lists about 33,000 distinct CDR3 sequences, over 20% of them singletons. The sequenced material came from PBMCs or a T cell subset sorted from them (not recorded which). Receptor source: an adult who had mild COVID-19 (a few samples of this study predate the infection). Cell type and time point are not known. Both conserved end residues are trimmed from each CDR3. The order of the fields is clone size, J gene, V gene, CDR3 protein. For some rows the clone size is stated as once, few or many, or as a class when expanded; others skip it.

many | TRBJ2-7 | TRBV7-9 | ASRSLGTSSSFSYEQY
many | TRBJ1-6 | TRBV10-3 | AISEPTGVDNSPLH
many | TRBJ2-1 | TRBV10-3 | AISESLTSGSPNEQF
once | TRBJ2-1 | TRBV24-1 | ATSARGLFSYNEQF
once | TRBJ1-1 | TRBV19 | ASSFGQGGPNTEAF
many | TRBJ2-2 | TRBV3-1 | ASSQDRLVRELF
- | TRBJ2-7 | TRBV25-1 | ASSVAGEAVCYEQY
many | TRBJ1-1 | TRBV24-1 | ATTLKRGNTEAF
- | TRBJ1-1 | TRBV6-6 | ASSYLPGEAVNTEAF
many | TRBJ2-5 | TRBV20-1 | SALPGLAFETQY
many | TRBJ1-6 | TRBV12-3/TRBV12-4 | ASSESNSPLH
many | TRBJ2-5 | TRBV7-3 | ASSSMGGQETQY
many | TRBJ1-1 | TRBV5-1 | ASSLRTGGILNTEAF